Below are 20 T cell receptor beta chains sequenced from a single sample in a study of tumor-infiltrating lymphocytes in primary liver carcinoma. Reverse transcription of about 500 ng total RNA with a constant-region primer produced TCR beta cDNA. Three rounds of nested multiplex PCR with slightly modified ARM-PCR produced TCR beta libraries. It was with TRBV1-TRBV30 forward primers and a C-beta reverse primer that the first two PCR rounds were run, at around 11 cycles each. Using its own MiXCR run on the multiplex PCR reads, TCRdb lists one record per CDR3 protein. The repertoire holds around 330,000 distinct CDR3 sequences, with 60% to 80% as singletons. Unsorted whole blood yielded the blood RNA, and germline DNA was also extracted. The source material was peripheral blood. The origin of the receptors is a man aged 40-49 years with primary liver carcinoma and hepatitis B virus infection.

The chain joins TRBV28 to TRBJ2-1; 12 positions match TRBD2. Germline V gene lookup returns CDR1 MDHEN and CDR2 SYDVKM. V shed 4 bases, J shed 7 bases, and the junction held 8 bases outside the gene matches. The CDR3 runs 16 residues. The DNA for the CDR3 is TGTGCCAGCAGTTCAGCCGGACTAGCGGGAAGGAATGAGCAGTTCTTC. Translated: CASSSAGLAGRNEQFF.

The V and J genes are TRBV6-2 or TRBV6-3 and TRBJ2-1; 7 nucleotides match TRBD2. The germline V gene has CDR1 MNHEY and CDR2 SVGEGT. The CDR3 has 12 residues. Germline trimming cut 8 bases from V and 8 bases from J; bases unmatched to any gene: 6. The CDR3 region is CASRRGYDEQFF. In DNA form, the CDR3 reads TGTGCCAGCCGGCGGGGGTACGATGAGCAGTTCTTC.

The chain is built from TRBV29-1 and TRBJ1-6; possible D gene TRBD1, 6 bases. Germline V gene sequence: CDR1 SQVTM, CDR2 ANQGSEA. There are 18 residues in the CDR3. With 4 bases removed from V and 7 bases from J, the gap between germline ends came to 26 bases. CDR3 sequence reads: CSVAFRDTGEAQNSPLHF. In DNA form, the CDR3 reads TGCAGCGTTGCATTCAGGGACACCGGGGAGGCCCAAAATTCACCCCTCCACTTT.

This clonotype is a singleton in its sample. One base away lies a much larger clone, so this may be a sequencing read error. This chain connects TRBV10-3 to TRBJ2-5; D is possibly TRBD2 (6 bases). Looked up from germline, CDR1 is ENHRY and CDR2 is SYGVKD. The CDR3 spans 13 residues. CDR3 in amino acids: CAIGEGGWETQYF. CDR3 in DNA: TGTGCCATCGGTGAGGGAGGTTGGGAGACCCAGTACTTC.

Comments on this clonotype: Just one base apart from a much larger clone, this may be a read error. This chain connects TRBV29-1 to TRBJ2-3, with D possibly being TRBD1 (6 bases). CDR1 SQVTM and CDR2 ANQGSEA come from the germline V gene. Trimming pared 4 bases from V and 4 bases from J, leaving 9 bases between. This CDR3 is 12 amino acids long. As DNA, the CDR3 is TGCAGCGTTGGGACAGTGGCAGATACGCAGTATTTT. As protein: CSVGTVADTQYF.

With respect to this clonotype: At one boundary the junction diverges from the germline segment, which might be a read error. This chain links TRBV6-6 with TRBJ2-2; the D gene is possibly TRBD1 (6 bases). Germline V gives CDR1 MNHNY, CDR2 SVGAGI (reference sequence). The CDR3 totals 15 residues. CDR3 loop: CAGRPGHTITGELFF. In nucleotides, the CDR3 is TGTGCCGGCAGACCGGGACACACGATTACAGGGGAGCTGTTTTTT.

V is TRBV4-1 and J is TRBJ2-3, with 10 positions matching TRBD1. This CDR3 has 17 amino acids. Germline-derived CDR1 and CDR2 are MGHRA and YSYEKL. V lost 5 bases, J lost 12 bases, and 20 bases stayed unmatched. The CDR3, as DNA: TGCGCCAGCAGCTACCGACCGGGACAGGGGAGTGCAGATAGACAGTATTTT. It is translated as CASSYRPGQGSADRQYF.

To note about this clonotype: At one boundary the junction diverges from the germline segment, which might be a read error. CDR3 sequence (DNA): TGCGCCAGCAGTGAGTCGACCGCCTATGGCTACAGGTTC. Amino acids: CASSESTAYGYRF. The chain joins TRBV10-2 to TRBJ1-2; possible D gene TRBD1, 5 bases. Germline CDR1 and CDR2: WSHSY and SAAADI. This CDR3 is built from 13 residues.

Note on this clonotype: A much larger clonotype is one base distant, so this may be a read error. The gene calls are TRBV4-2 and TRBJ2-6; D may match TRBD1 or TRBD2 (5 bases each). There are 17 residues in the CDR3. CDR1 and CDR2 (germline): LGHNA, YNFKEQ. CDR3 sequence: CASSPDRLGAGANLLTF. For the CDR3, the DNA is TGTGCCAGCAGCCCCGACAGATTAGGGGCCGGGGCCAACCTCCTGACTTTC.

This clonotype came up once. The chain uses TRBV5-1 and TRBJ2-1, with D possibly being TRBD1 (6 bases). V was pared by 4 bases and J by 0 bases, with 20 bases between. This CDR3 has 18 residues. Germline V gene sequence: CDR1 SGHRS, CDR2 YFSETQ. Here the CDR3 DNA reads TGCGCCAGCAGCGTCTTCCCCCAGGGGCTAAGCTCCTACAATGAGCAGTTCTTC. It codes for CASSVFPQGLSSYNEQFF.

This rearrangement joins TRBV29-1 to TRBJ1-1, with D uncertain. CDR1 SQVTM and CDR2 ANQGSEA come from the germline V gene. The CDR3 spans 13 residues. DNA for the CDR3: TGCAACGCAAGGGCAGGTCCGAACACTGAAGCTTTCTTT. Translating gives CNARAGPNTEAFF.

This clonotype has more than one count but fewer than ten. Possible read error: a much larger clone is one base away. The chain carries TRBV11-1 and TRBJ2-1, with TRBD2 matching 7 bases. The germline V gene encodes CDR1 SGHAT and CDR2 FQDESV (reference sequence). The trim removed 1 base at V and 0 bases at J, leaving 18 bases unmatched. CDR3 length: 21 amino acids. CDR3 DNA: TGTGCCAGCAGCTTAGTGTGGGGTAGTGGGAGGGCGGGCAGCTCCTACAATGAGCAGTTCTTC. This codes for CASSLVWGSGRAGSSYNEQFF.

This clonotype was counted at least ten times. The chain is built from TRBV4-3 and TRBJ1-1, with D unclear. V shed 2 bases and J shed 4 bases, with 11 bases lying between them. The CDR3 contains 14 residues. Looked up from germline, CDR1 is LGHNA and CDR2 is YSLEER. The CDR3 loop reads CASSQRPKVTEAFF. The CDR3 DNA reads TGCGCCAGCAGCCAAAGACCCAAGGTCACTGAAGCTTTCTTT.

About this clonotype itself: This could be a read error, since a much larger clone is one nucleotide away. In nucleotides, the CDR3 is TGCGCCAGCAGCCAACCGGGACAGGGGTCCAATGAGCAGTTCTTC. It codes for CASSQPGQGSNEQFF. The chain links TRBV4-1 to TRBJ2-1; TRBD1 matches 10 bases. V trimming: 2 bases; J trimming: 6 bases; junction bases outside the gene matches: 4. The CDR3 consists of 15 residues. Germline-derived CDR1 and CDR2 are MGHRA and YSYEKL.

The chain has TRBV6-2 or TRBV6-3 and TRBJ2-3; D could derive from TRBD1 or TRBD2 (5 bases each). Germline CDR1 reads MNHEY; CDR2 reads SVGEGT. This CDR3 has 15 amino acids. Between the trimmed V and J ends, which lost 2 bases and 2 bases, there was a span of 11 bases. CDR3 DNA sequence: TGTGCCAGCAGTTACGGGACCCCCAACACAGATACGCAGTATTTT. It encodes CASSYGTPNTDTQYF.

On this clonotype: Germline and junction disagree at one end, which may indicate a read error. The V call is TRBV11-2, the J call TRBJ2-7; 7 bases line up with TRBD2. The CDR3 contains 15 residues. The germline V gene encodes CDR1 SGHAT and CDR2 FQNNGV. The CDR3 protein is CVSSLSPGEGYEQYF. The CDR3 DNA sequence: TGTGTCAGCAGCTTGAGTCCCGGGGAGGGCTACGAGCAGTACTTC.

Points on this clonotype: A much larger clone differs from this one at a single base, so this may be a read error. The chain links TRBV28 to TRBJ1-5; D may be TRBD1 (5 bases). The CDR3 contains 14 residues. The germline V gene has CDR1 MDHEN and CDR2 SYDVKM. CDR3 nucleotides: TGTGCCAGCAGTCTGACACGGGGCAATCAGTCCCAGCATTTT. This translates into CASSLTRGNQSQHF.

The gene calls are TRBV5-1 and TRBJ2-1; D might be TRBD1 or TRBD2, each matching 5 bases. Germline V lookup: CDR1 SGHRS, CDR2 YFSETQ. The CDR3 spans 14 residues. V lost 1 base to trimming and J lost 5 bases, with 10 bases between them. In DNA, the CDR3 is TGCGCCAGCAGCTTGCCGAGAGGGGACAATGAGCAGTTCTTC. Translated, it gives CASSLPRGDNEQFF.

Comment on this clonotype: The junction departs from the called germline gene at one end, perhaps through a read error. The chain carries TRBV5-1 and TRBJ2-5, with unresolved D. Germline V gene data show CDR1 as SGHRS and CDR2 as YFSETQ. This CDR3 contains 14 residues. The chain's CDR3 is CVSSLELNEETQYF. CDR3 sequence (DNA): TGCGTCAGCAGCTTGGAACTAAATGAAGAGACTCAGTACTTC.

This clonotype was counted a few times. The junction and the germline gene differ at one end; a read error may be behind it. J is TRBJ2-2 and V is TRBV5-1; weak D call: TRBD2 (5 bases). CDR3 size: 12 residues. Germline CDR1 reads SGHRS; CDR2 reads YFSETQ. The CDR3 DNA follows: TGCGCCAGCAGCTTGGGAGCCGGGAAGCTGTTTTTT. As protein: CASSLGAGKLFF.